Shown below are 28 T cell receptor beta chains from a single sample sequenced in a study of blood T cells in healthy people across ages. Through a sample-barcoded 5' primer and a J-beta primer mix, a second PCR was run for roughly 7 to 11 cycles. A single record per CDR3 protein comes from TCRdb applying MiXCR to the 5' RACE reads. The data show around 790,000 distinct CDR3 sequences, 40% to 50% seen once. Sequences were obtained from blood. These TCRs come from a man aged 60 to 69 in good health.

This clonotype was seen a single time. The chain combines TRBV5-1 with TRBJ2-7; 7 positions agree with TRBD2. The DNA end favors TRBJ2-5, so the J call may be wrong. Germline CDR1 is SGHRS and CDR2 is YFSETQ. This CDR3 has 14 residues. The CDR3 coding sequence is TGCGCCAGCAGCTTGGCCCCGGGGGGAAAGACCCAGTACTTC. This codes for CASSLAPGGKTQYF.

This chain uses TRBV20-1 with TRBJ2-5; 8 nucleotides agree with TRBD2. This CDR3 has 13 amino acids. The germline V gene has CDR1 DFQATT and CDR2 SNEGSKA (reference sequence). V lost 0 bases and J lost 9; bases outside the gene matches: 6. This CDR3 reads CSARDSPGGAQYF. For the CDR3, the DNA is TGCAGTGCTAGAGATAGCCCCGGGGGGGCCCAGTACTTC.

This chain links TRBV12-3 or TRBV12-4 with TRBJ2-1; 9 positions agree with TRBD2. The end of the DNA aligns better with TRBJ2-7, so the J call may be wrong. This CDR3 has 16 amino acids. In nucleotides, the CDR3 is TGTGCCAGCAGTCACCGCACTAGCGGGCTCTACACTGAGCAGTACTTC. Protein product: CASSHRTSGLYTEQYF.

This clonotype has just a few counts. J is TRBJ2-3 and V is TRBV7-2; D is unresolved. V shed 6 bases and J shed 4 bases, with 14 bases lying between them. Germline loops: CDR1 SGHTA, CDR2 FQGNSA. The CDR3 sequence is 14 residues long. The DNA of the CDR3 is TGTGCCAGCAGTCAGAGTTCGGGCCCAGATACGCAGTATTTT. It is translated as CASSQSSGPDTQYF.

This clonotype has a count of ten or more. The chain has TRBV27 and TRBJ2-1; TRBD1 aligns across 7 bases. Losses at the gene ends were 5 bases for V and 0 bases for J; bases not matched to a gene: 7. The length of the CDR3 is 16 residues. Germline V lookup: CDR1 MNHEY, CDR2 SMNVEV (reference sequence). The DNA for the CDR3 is TGTGCCAGCAGTCCGGACAGGTGGGGCTCCTACAATGAGCAGTTCTTC. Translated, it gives CASSPDRWGSYNEQFF.

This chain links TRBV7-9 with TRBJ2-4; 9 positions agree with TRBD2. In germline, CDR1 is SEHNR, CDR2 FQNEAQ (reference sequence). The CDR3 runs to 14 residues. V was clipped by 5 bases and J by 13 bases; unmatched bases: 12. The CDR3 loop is CASSNSGGIVGQYF. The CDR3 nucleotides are TGTGCCAGCAGCAACAGCGGGGGGATCGTCGGGCAGTACTTC.

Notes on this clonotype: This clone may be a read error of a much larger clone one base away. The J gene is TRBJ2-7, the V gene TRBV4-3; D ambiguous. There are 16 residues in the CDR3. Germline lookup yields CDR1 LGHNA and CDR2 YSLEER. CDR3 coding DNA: TGCGCCGGCAGCCAAGATTGGGCTTCTGCGAGCTACGAGCAGTACTTC. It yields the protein CAGSQDWASASYEQYF.

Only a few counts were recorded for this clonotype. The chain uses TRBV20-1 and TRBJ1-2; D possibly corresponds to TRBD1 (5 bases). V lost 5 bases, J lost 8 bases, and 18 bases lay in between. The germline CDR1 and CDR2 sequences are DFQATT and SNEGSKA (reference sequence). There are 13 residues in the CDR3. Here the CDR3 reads CSARTGGLGGYTF. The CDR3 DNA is TGCAGTGCTCGAACGGGGGGTTTAGGCGGCTACACCTTC.

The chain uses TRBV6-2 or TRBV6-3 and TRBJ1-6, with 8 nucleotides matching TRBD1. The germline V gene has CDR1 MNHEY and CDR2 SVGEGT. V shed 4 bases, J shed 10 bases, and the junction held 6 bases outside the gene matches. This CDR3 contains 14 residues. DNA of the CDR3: TGTGCCAGCAGTTCCGGACAGGGTTTATCACCCCTCCACTTT. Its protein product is CASSSGQGLSPLHF.

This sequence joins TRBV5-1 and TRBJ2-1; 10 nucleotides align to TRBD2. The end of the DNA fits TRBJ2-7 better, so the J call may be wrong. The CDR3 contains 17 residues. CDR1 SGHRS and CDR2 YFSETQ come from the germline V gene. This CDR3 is CASSLAVLAGIYNEQYF. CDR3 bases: TGCGCCAGCAGCTTGGCTGTACTAGCGGGGATCTACAATGAGCAGTACTTC.

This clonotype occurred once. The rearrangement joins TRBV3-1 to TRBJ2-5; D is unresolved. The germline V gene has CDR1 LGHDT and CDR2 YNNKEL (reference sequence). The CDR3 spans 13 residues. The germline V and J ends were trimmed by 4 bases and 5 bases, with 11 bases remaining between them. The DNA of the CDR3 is TGTGCCAGCAGCCCCCAGCGTCGGGAGACCCAGTACTTC. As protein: CASSPQRRETQYF.

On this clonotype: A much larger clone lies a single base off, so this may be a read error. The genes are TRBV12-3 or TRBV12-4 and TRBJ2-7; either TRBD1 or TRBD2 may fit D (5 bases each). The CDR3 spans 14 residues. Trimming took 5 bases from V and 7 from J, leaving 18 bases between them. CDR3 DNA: TGTGCCAGCAGTCCCGGGACCCCCTACAATGAGCAGTACTTC. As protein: CASSPGTPYNEQYF.

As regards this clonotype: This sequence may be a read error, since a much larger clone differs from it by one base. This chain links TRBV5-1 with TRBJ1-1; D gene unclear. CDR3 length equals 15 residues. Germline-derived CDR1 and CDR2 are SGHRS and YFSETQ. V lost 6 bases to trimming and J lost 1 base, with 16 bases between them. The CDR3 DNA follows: TGCGCCAGCAACATCGGACCGCGCGAGAACACTGAAGCTTTCTTT. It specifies CASNIGPRENTEAFF.

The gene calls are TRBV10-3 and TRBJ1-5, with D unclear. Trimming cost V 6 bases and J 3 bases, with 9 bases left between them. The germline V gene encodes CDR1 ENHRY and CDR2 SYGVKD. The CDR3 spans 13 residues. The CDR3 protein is CAISREDNQPQHF. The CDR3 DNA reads TGTGCCATCAGCCGCGAGGACAATCAGCCCCAGCATTTT.

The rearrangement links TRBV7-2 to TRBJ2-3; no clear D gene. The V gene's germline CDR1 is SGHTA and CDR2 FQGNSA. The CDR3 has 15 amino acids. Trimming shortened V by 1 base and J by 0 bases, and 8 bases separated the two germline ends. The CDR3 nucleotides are TGTGCCAGCAGCTTAGAGAGTCAAAGCACAGATACGCAGTATTTT. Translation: CASSLESQSTDTQYF.

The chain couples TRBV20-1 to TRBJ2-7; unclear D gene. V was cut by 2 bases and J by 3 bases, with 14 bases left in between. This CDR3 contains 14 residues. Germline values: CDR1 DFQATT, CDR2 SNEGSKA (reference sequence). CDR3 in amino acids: CSARNRDFYYEQYF. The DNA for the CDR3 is TGCAGTGCTAGAAACCGCGACTTTTACTACGAGCAGTACTTC.

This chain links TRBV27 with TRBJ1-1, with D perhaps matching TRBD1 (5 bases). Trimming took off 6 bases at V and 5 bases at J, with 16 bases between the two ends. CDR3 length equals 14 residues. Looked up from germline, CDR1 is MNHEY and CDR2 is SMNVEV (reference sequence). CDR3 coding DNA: TGTGCCAGCAGCCGGCGGGGGAGAGGAACTGAAGCTTTCTTT. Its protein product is CASSRRGRGTEAFF.

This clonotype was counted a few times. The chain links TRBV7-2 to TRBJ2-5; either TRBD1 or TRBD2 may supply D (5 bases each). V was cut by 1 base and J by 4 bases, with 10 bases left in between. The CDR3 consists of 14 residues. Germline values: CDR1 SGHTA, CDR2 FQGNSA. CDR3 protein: CASSLGDVRETQYF. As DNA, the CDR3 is TGTGCCAGCAGCTTAGGGGACGTACGAGAGACCCAGTACTTC.

CDR3 in amino acids: CATLGTQGEGNYGYTF. CDR3 bases: TGTGCCACTCTCGGGACTCAAGGGGAAGGGAACTATGGCTACACCTTC. This chain uses TRBV15 with TRBJ1-2; TRBD1 might be the D (5 bases). The CDR3 runs to 16 residues. With 9 bases removed from V and 2 bases from J, the gap between germline ends came to 22 bases. The germline V gene encodes CDR1 LNHNV and CDR2 YYDKDF (reference sequence).

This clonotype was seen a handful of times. This CDR3 reads CASSLLGGRGTDTQYF. CDR3 bases: TGTGCCAGCAGTCTACTAGGAGGTAGGGGAACAGATACGCAGTATTTT. The chain combines TRBV12-3 or TRBV12-4 with TRBJ2-3; D possibly uses TRBD1 or TRBD2 (5 bases each). V was clipped by 5 bases and J by 3 bases, with 18 bases between them. The CDR3 is made up of 16 amino acids.

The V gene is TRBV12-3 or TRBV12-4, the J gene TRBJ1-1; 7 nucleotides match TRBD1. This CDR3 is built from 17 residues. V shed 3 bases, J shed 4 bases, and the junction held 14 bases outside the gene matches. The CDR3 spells CASSLRFGRGVSTEAFF. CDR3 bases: TGTGCCAGCAGTTTGAGGTTTGGCAGGGGGGTGAGCACTGAAGCTTTCTTT.

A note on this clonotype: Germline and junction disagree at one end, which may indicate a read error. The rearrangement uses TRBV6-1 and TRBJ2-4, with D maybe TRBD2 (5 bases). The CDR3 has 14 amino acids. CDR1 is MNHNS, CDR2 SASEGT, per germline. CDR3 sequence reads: CPLLWRLAKSIQYF. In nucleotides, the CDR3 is TGTCCCCTATTGTGGCGTCTAGCCAAAAGCATTCAGTACTTC.

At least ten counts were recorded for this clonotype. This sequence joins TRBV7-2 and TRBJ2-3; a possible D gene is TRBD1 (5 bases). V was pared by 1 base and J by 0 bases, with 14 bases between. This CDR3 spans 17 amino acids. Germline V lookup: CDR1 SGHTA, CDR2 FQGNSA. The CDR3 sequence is CASSLETRALSTDTQYF. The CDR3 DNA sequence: TGTGCCAGCAGCTTAGAAACCAGGGCCCTTAGCACAGATACGCAGTATTTT.

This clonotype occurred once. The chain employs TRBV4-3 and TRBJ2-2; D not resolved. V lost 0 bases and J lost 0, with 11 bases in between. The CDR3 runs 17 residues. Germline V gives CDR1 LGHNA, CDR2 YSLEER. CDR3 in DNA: TGCGCCAGCAGCCAAGATACGGCGAAGGCGAACACCGGGGAGCTGTTTTTT. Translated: CASSQDTAKANTGELFF.

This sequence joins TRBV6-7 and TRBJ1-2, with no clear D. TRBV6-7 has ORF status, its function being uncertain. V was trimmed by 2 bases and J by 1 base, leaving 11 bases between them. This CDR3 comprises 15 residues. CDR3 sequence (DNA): TGTGCCAGCAGTTACCCGAAGCCAGTTAACTATGGCTACACCTTC. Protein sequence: CASSYPKPVNYGYTF.

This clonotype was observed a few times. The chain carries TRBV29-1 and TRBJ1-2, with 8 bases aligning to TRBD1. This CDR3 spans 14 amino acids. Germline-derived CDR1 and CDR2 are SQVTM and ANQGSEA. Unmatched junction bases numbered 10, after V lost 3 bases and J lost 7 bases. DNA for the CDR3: TGCAGCGTTGAGGTCAGGGGGCCTACCGGTGGCTACACCTTC. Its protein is CSVEVRGPTGGYTF.

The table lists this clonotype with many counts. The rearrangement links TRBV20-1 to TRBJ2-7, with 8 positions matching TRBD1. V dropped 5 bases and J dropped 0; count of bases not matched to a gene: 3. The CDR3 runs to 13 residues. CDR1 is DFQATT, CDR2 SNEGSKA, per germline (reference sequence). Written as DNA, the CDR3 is TGCAGTGCTGAAACAGGGGGCTCCTACGAGCAGTACTTC. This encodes CSAETGGSYEQYF.

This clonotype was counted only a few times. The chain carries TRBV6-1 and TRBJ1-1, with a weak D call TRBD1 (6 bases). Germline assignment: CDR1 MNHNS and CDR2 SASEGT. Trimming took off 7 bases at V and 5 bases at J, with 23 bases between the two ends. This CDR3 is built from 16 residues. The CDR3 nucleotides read TGTGCCAGCACCAAAGATCGGAGGGTCACAGGGACTGAAGCTTTCTTT. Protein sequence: CASTKDRRVTGTEAFF.